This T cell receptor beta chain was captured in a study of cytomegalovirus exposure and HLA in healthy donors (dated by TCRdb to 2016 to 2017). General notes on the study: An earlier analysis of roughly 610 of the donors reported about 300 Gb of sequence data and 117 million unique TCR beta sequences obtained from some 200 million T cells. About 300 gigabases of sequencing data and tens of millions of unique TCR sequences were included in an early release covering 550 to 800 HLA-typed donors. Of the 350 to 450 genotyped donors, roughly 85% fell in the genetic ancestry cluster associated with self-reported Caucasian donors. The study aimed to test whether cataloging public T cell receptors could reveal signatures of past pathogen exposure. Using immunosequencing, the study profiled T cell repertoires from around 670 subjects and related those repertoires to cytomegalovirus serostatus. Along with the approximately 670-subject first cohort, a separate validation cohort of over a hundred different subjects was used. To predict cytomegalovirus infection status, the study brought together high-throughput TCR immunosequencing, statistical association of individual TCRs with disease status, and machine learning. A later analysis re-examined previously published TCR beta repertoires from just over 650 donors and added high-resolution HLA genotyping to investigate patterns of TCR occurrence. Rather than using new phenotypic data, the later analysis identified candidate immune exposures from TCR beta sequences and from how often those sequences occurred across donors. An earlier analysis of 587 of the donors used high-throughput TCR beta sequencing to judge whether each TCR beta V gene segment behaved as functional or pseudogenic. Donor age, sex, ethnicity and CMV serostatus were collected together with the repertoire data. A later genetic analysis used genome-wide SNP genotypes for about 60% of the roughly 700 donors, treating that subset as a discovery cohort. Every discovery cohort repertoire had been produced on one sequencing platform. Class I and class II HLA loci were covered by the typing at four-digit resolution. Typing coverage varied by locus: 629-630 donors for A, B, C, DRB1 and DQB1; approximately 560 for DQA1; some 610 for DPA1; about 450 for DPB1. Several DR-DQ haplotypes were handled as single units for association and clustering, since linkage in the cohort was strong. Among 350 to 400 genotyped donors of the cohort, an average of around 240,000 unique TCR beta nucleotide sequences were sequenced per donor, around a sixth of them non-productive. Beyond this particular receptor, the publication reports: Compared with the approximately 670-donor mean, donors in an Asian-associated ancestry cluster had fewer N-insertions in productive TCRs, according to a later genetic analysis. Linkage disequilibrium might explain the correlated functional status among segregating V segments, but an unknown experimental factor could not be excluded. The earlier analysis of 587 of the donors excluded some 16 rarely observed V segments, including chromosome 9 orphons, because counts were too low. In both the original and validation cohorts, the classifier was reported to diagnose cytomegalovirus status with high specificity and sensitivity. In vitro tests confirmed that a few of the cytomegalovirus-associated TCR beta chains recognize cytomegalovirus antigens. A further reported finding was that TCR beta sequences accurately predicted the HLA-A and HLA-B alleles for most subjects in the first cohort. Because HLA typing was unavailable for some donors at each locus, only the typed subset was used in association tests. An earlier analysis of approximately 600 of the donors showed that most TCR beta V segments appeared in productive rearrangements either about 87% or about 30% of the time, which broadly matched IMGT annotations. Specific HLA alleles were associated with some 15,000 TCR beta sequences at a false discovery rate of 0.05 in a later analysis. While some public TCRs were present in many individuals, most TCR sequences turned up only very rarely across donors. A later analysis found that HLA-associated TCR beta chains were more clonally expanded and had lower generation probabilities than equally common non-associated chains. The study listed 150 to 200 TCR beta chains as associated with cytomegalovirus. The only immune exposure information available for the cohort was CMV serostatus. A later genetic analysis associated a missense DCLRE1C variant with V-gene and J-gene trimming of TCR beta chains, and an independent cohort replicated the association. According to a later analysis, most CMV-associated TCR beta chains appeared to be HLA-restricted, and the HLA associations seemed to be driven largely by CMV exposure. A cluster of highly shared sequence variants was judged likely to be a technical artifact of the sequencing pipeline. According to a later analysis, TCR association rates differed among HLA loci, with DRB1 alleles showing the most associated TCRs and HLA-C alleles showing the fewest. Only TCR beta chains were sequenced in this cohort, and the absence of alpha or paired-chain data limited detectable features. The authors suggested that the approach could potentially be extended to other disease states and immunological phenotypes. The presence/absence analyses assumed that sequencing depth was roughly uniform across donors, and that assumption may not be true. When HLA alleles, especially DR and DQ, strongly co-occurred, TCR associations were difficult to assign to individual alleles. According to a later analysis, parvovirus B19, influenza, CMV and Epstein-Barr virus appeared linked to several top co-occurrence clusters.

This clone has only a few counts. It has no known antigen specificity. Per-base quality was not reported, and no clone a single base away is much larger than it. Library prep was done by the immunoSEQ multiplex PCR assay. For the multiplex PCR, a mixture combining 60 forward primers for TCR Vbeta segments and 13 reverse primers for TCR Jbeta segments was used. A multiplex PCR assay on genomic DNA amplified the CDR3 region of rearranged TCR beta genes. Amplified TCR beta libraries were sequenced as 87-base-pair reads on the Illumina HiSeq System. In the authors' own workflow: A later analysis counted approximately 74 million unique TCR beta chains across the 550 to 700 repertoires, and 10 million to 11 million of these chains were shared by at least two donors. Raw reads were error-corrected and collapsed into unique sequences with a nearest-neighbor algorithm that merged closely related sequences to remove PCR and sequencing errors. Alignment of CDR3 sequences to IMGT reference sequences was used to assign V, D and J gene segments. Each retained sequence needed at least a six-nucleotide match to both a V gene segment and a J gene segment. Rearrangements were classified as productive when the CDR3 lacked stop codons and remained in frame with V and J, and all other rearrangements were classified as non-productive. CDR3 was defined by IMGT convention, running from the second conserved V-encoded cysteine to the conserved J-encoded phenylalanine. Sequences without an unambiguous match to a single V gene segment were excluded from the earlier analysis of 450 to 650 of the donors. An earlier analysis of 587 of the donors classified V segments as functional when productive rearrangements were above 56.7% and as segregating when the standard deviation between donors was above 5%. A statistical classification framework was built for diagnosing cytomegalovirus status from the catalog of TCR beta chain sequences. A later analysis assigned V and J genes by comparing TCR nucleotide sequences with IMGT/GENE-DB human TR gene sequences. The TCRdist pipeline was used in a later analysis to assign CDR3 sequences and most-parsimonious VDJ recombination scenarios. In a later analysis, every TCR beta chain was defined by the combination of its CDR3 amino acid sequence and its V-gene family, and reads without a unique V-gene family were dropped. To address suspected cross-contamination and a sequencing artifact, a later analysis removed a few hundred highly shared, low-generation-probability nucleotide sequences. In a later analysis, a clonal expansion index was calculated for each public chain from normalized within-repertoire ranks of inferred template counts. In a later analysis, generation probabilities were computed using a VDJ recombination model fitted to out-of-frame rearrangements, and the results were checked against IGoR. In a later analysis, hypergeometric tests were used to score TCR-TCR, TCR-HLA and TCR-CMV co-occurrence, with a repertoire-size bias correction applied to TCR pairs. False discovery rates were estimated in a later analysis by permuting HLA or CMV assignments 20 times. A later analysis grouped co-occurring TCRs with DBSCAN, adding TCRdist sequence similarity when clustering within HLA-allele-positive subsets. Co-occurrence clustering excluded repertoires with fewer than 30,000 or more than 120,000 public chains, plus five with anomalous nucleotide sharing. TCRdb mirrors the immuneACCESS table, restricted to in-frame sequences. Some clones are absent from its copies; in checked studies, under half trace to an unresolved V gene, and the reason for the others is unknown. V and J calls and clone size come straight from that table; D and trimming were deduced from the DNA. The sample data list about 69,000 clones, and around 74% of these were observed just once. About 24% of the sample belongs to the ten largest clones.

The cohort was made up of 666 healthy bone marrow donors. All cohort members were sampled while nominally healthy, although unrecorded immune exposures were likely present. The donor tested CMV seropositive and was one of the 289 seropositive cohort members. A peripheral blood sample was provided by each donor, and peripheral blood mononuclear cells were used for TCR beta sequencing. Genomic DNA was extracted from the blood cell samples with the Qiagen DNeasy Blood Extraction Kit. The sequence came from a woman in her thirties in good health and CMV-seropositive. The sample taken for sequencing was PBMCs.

The nucleotide sequence is given as TGCGCCAGCAGCTTGAACGCACTAGTTACCCAGACCCAGTACTTC. It is translated as CASSLNALVTQTQYF. The chain is assembled from TRBV5-1 and TRBJ2-5, and the D gene may be TRBD2, 5 bases matching. According to the germline V gene, CDR1 reads SGHRS and CDR2 reads YFSETQ. Trimming at the junction amounts to 1 base on V and 6 bases on J, and the germline ends lie 16 bases apart. From the cysteine through the phenylalanine, the CDR3 covers 15 amino acids. Of all the DNA, just the CDR3 is kept, 45 bases in frame from base 1.